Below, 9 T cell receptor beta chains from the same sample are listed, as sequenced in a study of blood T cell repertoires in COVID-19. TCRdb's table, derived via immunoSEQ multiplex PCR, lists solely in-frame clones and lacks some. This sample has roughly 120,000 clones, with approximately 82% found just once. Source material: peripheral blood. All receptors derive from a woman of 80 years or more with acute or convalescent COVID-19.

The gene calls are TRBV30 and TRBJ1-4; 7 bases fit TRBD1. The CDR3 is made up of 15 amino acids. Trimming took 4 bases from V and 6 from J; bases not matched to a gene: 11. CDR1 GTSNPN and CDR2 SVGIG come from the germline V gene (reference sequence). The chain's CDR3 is CAWNSHRGLYEKLFF. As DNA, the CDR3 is TGTGCCTGGAACAGCCACAGGGGCTTGTATGAAAAACTGTTTTTT.

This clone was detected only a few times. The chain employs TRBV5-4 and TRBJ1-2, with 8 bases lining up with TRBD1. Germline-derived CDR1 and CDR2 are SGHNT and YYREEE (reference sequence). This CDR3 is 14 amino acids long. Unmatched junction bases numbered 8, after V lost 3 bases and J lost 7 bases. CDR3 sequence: CASSSEQGAGGYTF. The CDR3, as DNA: TGTGCCAGCAGCTCCGAGCAGGGGGCTGGTGGCTACACCTTC. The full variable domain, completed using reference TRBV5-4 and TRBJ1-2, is ETGVTQSPTHLIKTRGQQVTLRCSSQSGHNTVSWYQQALGQGPQFIFQYYREEENGRGNFPPRFSGLQFPNYSSELNVNALELDDSALYLCASSSEQGAGGYTFGSGTRLTVV.

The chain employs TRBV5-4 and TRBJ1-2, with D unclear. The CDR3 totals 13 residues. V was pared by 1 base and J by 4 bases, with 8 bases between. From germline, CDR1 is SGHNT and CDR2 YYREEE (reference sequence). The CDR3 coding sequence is TGTGCCAGCAGCTTGAATGGGCGCTATGGCTACACCTTC. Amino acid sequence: CASSLNGRYGYTF.

CDR3 region: CASSLKSVAFF. In nucleotides, the CDR3 is TGTGCCAGCAGCTTGAAGTCGGTAGCTTTCTTT. This chain joins TRBV5-8 and TRBJ1-1; D gene unclear. The CDR3 sequence is 11 residues long. Per the germline V gene, CDR1 is SGHTS and CDR2 is YDEGEE. The V gene lost 1 base and the J gene lost 10 bases, with 8 bases spanning the gap.

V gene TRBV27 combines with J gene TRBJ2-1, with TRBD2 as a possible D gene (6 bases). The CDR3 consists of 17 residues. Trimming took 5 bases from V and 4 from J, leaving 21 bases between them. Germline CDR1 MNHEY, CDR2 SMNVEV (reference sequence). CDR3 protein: CASSPGRLAAAYNEQFF. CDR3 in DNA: TGTGCCAGCAGTCCCGGTAGGTTAGCGGCAGCTTACAATGAGCAGTTCTTC.

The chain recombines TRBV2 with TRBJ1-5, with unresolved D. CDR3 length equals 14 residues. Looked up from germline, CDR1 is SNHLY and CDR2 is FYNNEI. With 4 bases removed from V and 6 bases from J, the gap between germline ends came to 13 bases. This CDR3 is CASSGGGFGQPQHF. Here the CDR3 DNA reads TGTGCCAGCAGTGGGGGAGGGTTTGGTCAGCCCCAGCATTTT.

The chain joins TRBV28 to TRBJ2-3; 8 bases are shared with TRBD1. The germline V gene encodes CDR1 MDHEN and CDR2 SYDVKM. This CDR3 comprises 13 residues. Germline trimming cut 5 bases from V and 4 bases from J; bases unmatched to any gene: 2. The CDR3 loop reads CASSRTGSDTQYF. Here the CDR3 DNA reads TGTGCCAGCAGTAGGACAGGGTCAGATACGCAGTATTTT.

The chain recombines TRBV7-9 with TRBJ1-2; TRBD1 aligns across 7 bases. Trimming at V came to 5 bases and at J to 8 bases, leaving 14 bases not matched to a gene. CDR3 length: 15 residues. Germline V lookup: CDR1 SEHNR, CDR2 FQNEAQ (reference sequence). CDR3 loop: CASSPGTALFGGYTF. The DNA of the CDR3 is TGTGCCAGCAGCCCCGGGACAGCTCTATTTGGCGGCTACACCTTC.

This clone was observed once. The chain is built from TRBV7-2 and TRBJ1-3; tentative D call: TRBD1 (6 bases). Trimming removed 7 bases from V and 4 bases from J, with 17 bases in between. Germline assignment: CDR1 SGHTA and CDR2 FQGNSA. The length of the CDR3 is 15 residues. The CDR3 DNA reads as TGTGCCAGCACCTCAATGGGAACAGGGGGAAACACCATATATTTT. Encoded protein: CASTSMGTGGNTIYF.